The present T cell receptor (beta chain) was sequenced within a study of blood T cell repertoires in COVID-19 (dated by TCRdb to about 2020). About the full investigation: Collaborator samples came from the United States, Italy and Spain and covered acute and convalescent phases of COVID-19. The material from the prospective study consisted of cDNA or gDNA derived from T cells, B-cell-depleted T cells, or PBMCs. Deeply sampled blood TCRbeta repertoires from subjects exposed to, actively infected with, or recovered from COVID-19 were included in the dataset. The repertoires were released in a freely available public database intended as a resource for research on the immune response to SARS-CoV-2. Samples came from the ongoing ImmuneRACE study (first 160 participants) plus 1,254 subjects from 6 global collaborators. A de-identified subject ID, COVID-19 status, age in years and sex were almost always included in the sample metadata. Where HLA class I and class II types were available, the types were taken from metadata supplied by the sample provider, not from assay-based typing.

CDR1 WSHSY and CDR2 SAAADI were looked up in the germline V gene. Measured from the cysteine to the phenylalanine, the CDR3 is 14 residues long. Only the CDR3 DNA stays, 42 bases, in frame from base 1. V gives up 5 bases and J gives up 4 bases, and the segment between their germline ends measures 11 bases. Concerning this clone: Its antigen specificity is not known. Per-base qualities were not stored, and no clone one base away is much larger.

The full study reports these points: How much clinical and demographic metadata was included differed by source and by participant, and the metadata was provided uncurated.

TCRbeta CDR3 regions were amplified from genomic DNA using the immunoSEQ Assay, a bias-controlled multiplex PCR. As for the original processing: The number of nucleated cells in each sample was estimated from the amplification of reference gene primers within the assay. To quantify the absolute abundance of each unique TCRbeta CDR3 rearrangement, sequence reads were collapsed and filtered. Productive Simpson clonality was computed per sample as the square root of Simpson's diversity index over productive rearrangements. This immuneACCESS table, as held by TCRdb, lists in-frame sequences with V and J called but not all clones. Of the missing ones, under half trace to an unresolved V gene in checked studies; the others have no known cause. V and J calls plus clone size are reproduced from that table; the DNA served to infer D and trimming. This sample comprises 290,000 or so clones, 65% to 90% of them detected only once. Roughly 5% of the sample comes from the top ten.

Collaborating institutions collected whole blood in K2EDTA tubes following their own protocols. For TCRbeta analysis, collaborators shipped samples in one of three forms: frozen whole blood, isolated PBMCs, or DNA extracted from either of those sample types. This receptor was taken from a man aged 45-65 years with active or convalescent COVID-19. Sequenced: peripheral blood. The rearrangement joined TRBV10-2 to TRBJ1-4; the D gene identity is not certain. The CDR3 corresponds to CASSSGRRNEKLFF. DNA sequence: TGCGCCAGCAGTAGCGGGCGCCGTAATGAAAAACTGTTTTTT.